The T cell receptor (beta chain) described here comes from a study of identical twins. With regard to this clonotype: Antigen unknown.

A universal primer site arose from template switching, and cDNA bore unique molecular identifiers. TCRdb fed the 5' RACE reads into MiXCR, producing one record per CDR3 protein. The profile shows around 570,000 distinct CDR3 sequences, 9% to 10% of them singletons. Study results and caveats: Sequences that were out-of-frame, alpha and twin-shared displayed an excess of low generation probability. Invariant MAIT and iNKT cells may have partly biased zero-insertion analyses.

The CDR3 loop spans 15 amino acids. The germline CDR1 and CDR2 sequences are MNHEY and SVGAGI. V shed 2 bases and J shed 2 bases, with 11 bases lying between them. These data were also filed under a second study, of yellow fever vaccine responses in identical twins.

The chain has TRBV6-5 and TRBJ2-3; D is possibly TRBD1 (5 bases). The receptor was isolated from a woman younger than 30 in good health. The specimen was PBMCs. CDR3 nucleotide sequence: TGTGCCAGCAGTTACGGGGCAGGAACCACAGATACGCAGTATTTT. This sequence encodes CASSYGAGTTDTQYF.